A selection of T cell receptor beta chains follows, all from one sample in a study of patients and donors after allogeneic stem cell transplantation. TCRdb recomputed calls from the RT-PCR reads with MiXCR, one row per CDR3 protein. The sample has about 200,000 distinct CDR3 sequences; about 37% are singletons. Sequencing was performed on blood, either unsorted or a sorted T cell fraction (not recorded which). The receptors derive from a human donor who was either an allogeneic HSCT recipient or a stem cell or donor lymphocyte infusion donor (not recorded which). It is not recorded whose cells these are; they may come from a transplant donor. The CDR3 runs from the conserved cysteine through the conserved F or W. The size field is filled for only some rows; it gives once, few, many or a size class.

abundance	j_gene	v_gene	CDR3aa
-	TRBJ2-5	TRBV5-1	CASSLGPGRTQYF
few	TRBJ2-5	TRBV3-1	CASSAQIETQYF
-	TRBJ1-1	TRBV7-3	CASSLIGGTAEAFF
few	TRBJ2-1	TRBV6-6	CASRLGTVYNEQFF
many	TRBJ2-3	TRBV7-6	CASSLFPPSGPGTDTQYF
-	TRBJ2-3	TRBV5-1	CASSLPQGTTDTQYF
-	TRBJ1-5	TRBV20-1	CSAARQVPNQPQHF
few	TRBJ1-2	TRBV6-1	CASSEIGLYGYTF
few	TRBJ1-4	TRBV7-6	CASSLGTVLFF
-	TRBJ1-4	TRBV6-6	CASSRKTETNEKLFF
-	TRBJ1-2	TRBV7-8	CASSARQGAYGYTF
few	TRBJ2-7	TRBV5-1	CASSLGGSGAGFEQYF
-	TRBJ1-6	TRBV6-1	CASSWTGIPYNSPLHF
-	TRBJ2-5	TRBV4-2	CASSPLRGAQETQYF
few	TRBJ1-1	TRBV4-3	CASSQLGTANTEAFF
-	TRBJ2-2	TRBV5-5	CASGLIPTHGELFF
few	TRBJ1-4	TRBV7-9	CASDRDGEGKLFF
few	TRBJ1-2	TRBV12-3/TRBV12-4	CASSLQGIAGYTF
few	TRBJ2-2	TRBV5-6	CASSLTQTGGFAGELFF
once	TRBJ1-1	TRBV7-9	CASSYGQGYTEAFF
-	TRBJ1-5	TRBV20-1	CSATSGQGNQPQHF
few	TRBJ1-5	TRBV20-1	CSATRGGGGNQPQHF
few	TRBJ1-1	TRBV5-1	CASSLGSGDTEAFF
-	TRBJ2-7	TRBV3-1	CASSHQGTGWRRPYEQYF
few	TRBJ1-1	TRBV6-2/TRBV6-3	CASTVRDLRIDTEAFF
few	TRBJ2-5	TRBV5-6	CASSLYDRGSETQYF
-	TRBJ1-5	TRBV30	CAWDYSKGQPQHF
-	TRBJ2-7	TRBV5-1	CASSLATGGSYEQYF
-	TRBJ1-6	TRBV20-1	CSARDGTGNSPLHF
-	TRBJ2-3	TRBV7-3	CASRARGTSTDTQYF
-	TRBJ1-5	TRBV29-1	CSVGQGRNQPQHF
-	TRBJ2-3	TRBV6-4	CASSERRTSTDTQYF
once	TRBJ2-3	TRBV28	CASSPDVRGHTQYF
-	TRBJ1-6	TRBV7-8	CASSLGDRPRYSPLHF
-	TRBJ2-5	TRBV5-1	CASSLIAGPQETQYF
-	TRBJ1-6	TRBV6-5	CASSSSPGDNSPLHF
few	TRBJ2-7	TRBV15	CATSRDPTGSYEQYF
few	TRBJ1-6	TRBV19	CASSTRAGNNSPLHF
-	TRBJ2-3	TRBV4-2	CASSHERGDTQYF
once	TRBJ1-6	TRBV15	CATSITGPVPLHF
-	TRBJ1-3	TRBV20-1	CSAHRDRGNTIYF
-	TRBJ2-2	TRBV18	CASSPPGIRTTGELFF
once	TRBJ2-1	TRBV4-2	CASSQEAGGLKGFF
few	TRBJ1-2	TRBV15	CATSREQGGDYGYTF
-	TRBJ1-2	TRBV20-1	CRPMGADYGYTF